This T cell receptor (beta chain) was sequenced during a study of T-cell memory formation after mild COVID-19 (dated by TCRdb to the early 2020s). The study in broad terms: Most TCR sequence clusters were specific to one of the two donors. Longitudinal TCRalpha and TCRbeta repertoire sequencing tracked T-cell clones expanding and contracting after mild COVID-19 in a couple of donors. Two young, previously healthy adult volunteers made up the cohort, one male and one female. The paper's findings and limits, for the study overall: SARS-CoV-2 specificity was not confirmed for the second-wave clones peaking on day 37. Only a couple of mild cases were covered in the study, and larger cohorts including severe cases with pre-infection samples were considered necessary. Clones that contracted from day 15 to 85 showed balanced CD4/CD8 phenotypes, whereas a second wave of clones that expanded from day 15 to 37 leaned towards CD4+. Some responding clones were detected in pre-infection memory, suggesting pre-existing cross-reactive memory T cells joined the SARS-CoV-2 response. Contracting CD4+ clones appeared mostly in the CM and EM memory subsets, whereas CD8+ clones were enriched in EMRA.

Its CDR3 holds 17 amino acids, cysteine through phenylalanine. CDR3 DNA only is kept here, 51 bases in frame from base 1. CDR1 and CDR2 were assigned from the germline V gene as MGHRA and YSYEKL. Cut back by 3 bases and 5 bases, the V and J ends lie 21 bases apart. This clonotype has at least ten counts. The clone's antigen remains unknown. No qualities accompany the bases; no much larger clone lies one base away. Ficoll-Paque density gradient centrifugation was used to isolate PBMCs. TCRdb lists the instrument as Illumina NovaSeq 6000. TCRalpha and TCRbeta cDNA libraries were built by 5'RACE with constant-segment primers, adding sample barcodes and unique molecular identifiers. Trizol reagent was used to extract RNA from every sample. Library amplification was performed in two PCR steps, and a second sample barcode and Illumina TruSeq adapters were introduced in the second step. Libraries were sequenced on an Illumina NovaSeq with 2 x 150 bp paired-end reads. In the authors' own workflow: With migec v1.2.7, reads were demultiplexed and then collapsed into UMI-guided consensus sequences. Using mixcr v2.1.11, the UMI consensuses were aligned to TRA and TRB V and J templates and assembled into clonotypes. Expanded or contracted clonotypes were those called significant by both edgeR and NoisET, with noise models trained on biological replicates. For edgeR calls, the thresholds were a false discovery rate-adjusted p below 0.01 and a log2 fold-change of 1. As an exploratory analysis of dynamics, PCA with hierarchical clustering was applied to max-normalized trajectories of the 1000 most abundant clonotypes. Separately sequenced CD4+ and CD8+ repertoires were used to assign the CD4 or CD8 phenotype of responding clones. TCRdb passed the public sequencing reads through fastp at Q25 and MiXCR, retaining productive beta sequences. Rows merge per CDR3 protein into single entries with the most common DNA and genes. The V and J calls, along with clone size, are taken from TCRdb and not from the paper's own processing. The sample table lists around 34,000 distinct CDR3 sequences, under 8% of them with a count of one. The leading ten clones occupy just under 30% of the sample.

Sequences were obtained from PBMCs or a T cell subset sorted from them (not recorded which). This clonotype originated in a man aged 18 to 30 who had mild COVID-19 (a few samples of this study predate the infection). The sample titles of this study are shuffled in the database, so cell type and time point are left out; the donor was told from shared clones. The rearranged segments are TRBV4-1 and TRBJ2-3; there is no confident call for the D gene. The nucleotide sequence reads as follows: TGCGCCAGCAGCCAGCACCCTTACGGAGTCTCGGGAGATACGCAGTATTTT. Translated, it reads CASSQHPYGVSGDTQYF.